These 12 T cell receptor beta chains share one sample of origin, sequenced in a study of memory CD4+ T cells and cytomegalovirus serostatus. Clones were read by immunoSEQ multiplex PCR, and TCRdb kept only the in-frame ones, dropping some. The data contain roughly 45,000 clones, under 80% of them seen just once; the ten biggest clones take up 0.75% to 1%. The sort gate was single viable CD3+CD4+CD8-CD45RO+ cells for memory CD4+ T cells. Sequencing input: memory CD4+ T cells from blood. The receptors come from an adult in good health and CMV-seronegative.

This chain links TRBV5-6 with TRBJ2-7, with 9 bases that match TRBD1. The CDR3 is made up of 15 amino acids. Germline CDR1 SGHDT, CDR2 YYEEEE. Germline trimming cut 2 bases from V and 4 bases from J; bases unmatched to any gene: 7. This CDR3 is CASSLTGGAGYEQYF. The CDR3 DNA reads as TGTGCCAGCAGCTTAACAGGGGGCGCCGGATACGAGCAGTACTTC.

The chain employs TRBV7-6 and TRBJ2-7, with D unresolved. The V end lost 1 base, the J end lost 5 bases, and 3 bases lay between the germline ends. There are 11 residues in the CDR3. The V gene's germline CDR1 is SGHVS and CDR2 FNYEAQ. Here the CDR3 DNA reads TGTGCCAGCAGCTTAGGAGACGAGCAGTACTTC. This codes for CASSLGDEQYF. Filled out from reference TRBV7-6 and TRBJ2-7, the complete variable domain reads GAGVSQSPRYKVTKRGQDVALRCDPISGHVSLYWYRQALGQGPEFLTYFNYEAQQDKSGLPNDRFSAERPEGSISTLTIQRTEQRDSAMYRCASSLGDEQYFGPGTRLTVT.

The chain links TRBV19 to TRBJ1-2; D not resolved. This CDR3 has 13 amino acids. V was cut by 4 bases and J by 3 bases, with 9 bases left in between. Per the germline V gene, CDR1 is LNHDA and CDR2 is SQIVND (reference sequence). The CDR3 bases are TGTGCCAGTAGTAGGGTGGAAGACTATGGCTACACCTTC. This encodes CASSRVEDYGYTF.

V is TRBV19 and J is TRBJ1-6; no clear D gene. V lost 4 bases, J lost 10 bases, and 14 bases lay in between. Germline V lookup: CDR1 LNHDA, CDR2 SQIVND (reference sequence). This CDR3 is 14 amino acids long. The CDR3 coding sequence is TGTGCCAGTAGTAACGGCCAGCGAGAGTCACCCCTCCACTTT. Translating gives CASSNGQRESPLHF.

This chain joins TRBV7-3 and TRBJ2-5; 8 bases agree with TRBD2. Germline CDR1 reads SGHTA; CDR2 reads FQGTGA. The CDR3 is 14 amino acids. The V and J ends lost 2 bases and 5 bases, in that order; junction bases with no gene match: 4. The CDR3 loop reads CASSLAGGWETQYF. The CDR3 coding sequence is TGTGCCAGCAGCTTAGCGGGGGGATGGGAGACCCAGTACTTC.

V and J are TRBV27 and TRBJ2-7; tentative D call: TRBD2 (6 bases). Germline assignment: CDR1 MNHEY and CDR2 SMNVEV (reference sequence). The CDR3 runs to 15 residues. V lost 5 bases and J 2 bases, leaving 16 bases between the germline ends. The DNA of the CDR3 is TGTGCCAGCAGTGCGACCATCCCGGGGGCCTACGAGCAGTACTTC. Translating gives CASSATIPGAYEQYF.

The CDR3 DNA reads TGTGCCAGCTGGCCGGAGGGCTATAGCAATCAGCCCCAGCATTTT. This translates into CASWPEGYSNQPQHF. V usage is TRBV19 and J usage is TRBJ1-5, with D unclear. V was trimmed by 9 bases and J by 0 bases, leaving 15 bases between them. This CDR3 is built from 15 residues. CDR1 is LNHDA and CDR2 is SQIVND in the germline V gene (reference sequence).

DNA for the CDR3: TGTGCCAGCAGCCCCCAGACAGGGGACAATCAGCCCCAGCATTTT. The encoded protein is CASSPQTGDNQPQHF. The chain is built from TRBV7-9 and TRBJ1-5, with TRBD1 identical over 8 bases. The J segment lost 3 bases and the V segment lost 5 bases, leaving 6 bases of the junction unmatched. CDR3 length equals 15 residues. Per germline, CDR1 SEHNR and CDR2 FQNEAQ (reference sequence).

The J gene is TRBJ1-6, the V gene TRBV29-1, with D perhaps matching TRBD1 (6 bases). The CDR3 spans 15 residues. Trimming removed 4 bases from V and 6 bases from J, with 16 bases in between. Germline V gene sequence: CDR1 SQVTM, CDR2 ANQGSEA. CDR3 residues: CSVATGPGGNSPLHF. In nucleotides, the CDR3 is TGCAGCGTTGCCACAGGGCCCGGGGGTAATTCACCCCTCCACTTT. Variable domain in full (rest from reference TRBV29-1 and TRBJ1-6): SAVISQKPSRDICQRGTSLTIQCQVDSQVTMMFWYRQQPGQSLTLIATANQGSEATYESGFVIDKFPISRPNLTFSTLTVSNMSPEDSSIYLCSVATGPGGNSPLHFGNGTRLTVT.

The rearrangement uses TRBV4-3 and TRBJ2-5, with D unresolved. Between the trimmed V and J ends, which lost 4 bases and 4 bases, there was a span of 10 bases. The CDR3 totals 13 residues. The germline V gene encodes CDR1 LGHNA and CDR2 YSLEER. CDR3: CASSRTGLETQYF. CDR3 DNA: TGCGCCAGCAGCCGTACCGGCTTAGAGACCCAGTACTTC.

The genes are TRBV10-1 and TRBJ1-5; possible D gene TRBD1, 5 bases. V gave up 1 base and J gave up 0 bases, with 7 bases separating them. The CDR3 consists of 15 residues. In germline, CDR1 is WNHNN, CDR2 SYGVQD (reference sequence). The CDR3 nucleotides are TGCGCCAGCAGTGAGTGCAGGGATAGCAATCAGCCCCAGCATTTT. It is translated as CASSECRDSNQPQHF.

CDR3 loop: CASSATAGYGYTF. The CDR3 nucleotides read TGTGCCAGCAGCGCGACAGCGGGCTATGGCTACACCTTC. This rearrangement joins TRBV7-9 to TRBJ1-2; weak D call: TRBD1 (5 bases). CDR1 is SEHNR, CDR2 FQNEAQ, per germline (reference sequence). Trimming took off 5 bases at V and 4 bases at J, with 11 bases between the two ends. This CDR3 contains 13 residues.